This record concerns one T cell receptor (beta chain) sequence. This clone was detected only a few times. Its antigen is not yet known. No base quality values were provided; no much bigger clone lies one nucleotide off. Library creation used the immunoSEQ multiplex PCR assay. The multiplex PCR relied on a mix of 60 forward primers for TCR Vbeta segments and 13 reverse primers for TCR Jbeta segments. Amplification of the CDR3 region of rearranged TCR beta genes was performed with a multiplex PCR assay on genomic DNA. Amplified TCR beta libraries were sequenced as 87-base-pair reads on the Illumina HiSeq System. Per the source publication's procedure: Across the roughly 640 repertoires, a later analysis counted roughly 77 million unique TCR beta chains, 9 million to 14 million of which were shared by at least two donors. A nearest-neighbor algorithm error-corrected the raw reads and collapsed the reads into unique sequences, merging closely related sequences to remove PCR and sequencing errors. V, D and J gene segments were assigned by aligning CDR3 sequences to IMGT reference sequences. Each retained sequence needed at least a six-nucleotide match to both a V gene segment and a J gene segment. Rearrangements were called productive when the CDR3 lacked stop codons and stayed in frame with V and J; all others were non-productive. CDR3 was defined according to IMGT convention as the region running from the second conserved V-encoded cysteine to the conserved J-encoded phenylalanine. The earlier analysis of a few hundred of the donors excluded sequences that lacked an unambiguous match to a single V gene segment. In an earlier analysis of some 590 of the donors, a V segment was called functional when productive rearrangements were above 56.7%, and segregating when the standard deviation between donors exceeded 5%. A statistical classification framework was built for diagnosing cytomegalovirus status from the catalog of TCR beta chain sequences. In a later analysis, TCR nucleotide sequences were compared against IMGT/GENE-DB human TR gene sequences so that V and J genes could be assigned. The TCRdist pipeline was used in a later analysis to assign CDR3 sequences and most-parsimonious VDJ recombination scenarios. In a later analysis, each TCR beta chain was defined by its CDR3 amino acid sequence together with its V-gene family, and reads lacking a unique V-gene family were excluded. To address suspected cross-contamination and a sequencing artifact, a later analysis removed under 600 highly shared, low-generation-probability nucleotide sequences. For each public chain, a later analysis derived a clonal expansion index from normalized ranks of inferred template counts within each repertoire. In a later analysis, generation probabilities were computed using a VDJ recombination model fitted to out-of-frame rearrangements, and the results were checked against IGoR. A later analysis scored TCR-TCR, TCR-HLA and TCR-CMV co-occurrence with hypergeometric tests, applying a repertoire-size bias correction to TCR pairs. A later analysis estimated false discovery rates by permuting HLA or CMV assignments 20 times. A later analysis grouped co-occurring TCRs with DBSCAN, adding TCRdist sequence similarity when clustering within HLA-allele-positive subsets. For co-occurrence clustering, repertoires with fewer than 30,000 or more than 120,000 public chains were excluded, along with roughly 5 repertoires with anomalous nucleotide sharing. Not all clones reach the TCRdb copy of this immuneACCESS table, which keeps in-frame sequences only. Checked studies attribute under half of the gap to unresolved V genes and leave the rest unexplained. The V and J calls and clone size come from that table; D and trimming were worked out from the DNA. The sample profile shows approximately 140,000 clones; 55% to 80% of them were found once. The top ten clonotypes cover roughly 6.4% of the sample.

The sample belongs to a study of cytomegalovirus exposure and HLA in healthy donors (dated by TCRdb to about 2017). A note on the overall study: An earlier analysis of around 600 of the donors reported roughly 300 Gb of sequence data and 100 million to 130 million unique TCR beta sequences from 150 million to 200 million T cells. An early release covering roughly 640 HLA-typed donors comprised 300 to 350 gigabases of sequencing data and approximately 80 million unique TCR sequences. Among the roughly 400 genotyped donors, under 90% belonged to the genetic ancestry cluster associated with self-reported Caucasian donors. The study aimed to test whether signatures of past pathogen exposure could be identified by cataloging public T cell receptors. Using immunosequencing, the study profiled T cell repertoires from about 650 subjects and related those repertoires to cytomegalovirus serostatus. In addition to the first cohort of several hundred subjects, a separate validation cohort of 130 or so different subjects was used. To predict cytomegalovirus infection status, the study brought together high-throughput TCR immunosequencing, statistical association of individual TCRs with disease status, and machine learning. A later analysis re-examined previously published TCR beta repertoires from roughly 650 donors and added high-resolution HLA genotyping to investigate patterns of TCR occurrence. Rather than using new phenotypic data, the later analysis identified candidate immune exposures from TCR beta sequences and from how often those sequences occurred across donors. An earlier analysis of 587 of the donors used high-throughput TCR beta sequencing to judge whether each TCR beta V gene segment behaved as functional or pseudogenic. Donor age, sex, ethnicity and CMV serostatus were compiled alongside the repertoire data. A later genetic analysis took genome-wide SNP genotypes for about 55% of the 666 donors and used that subset as a discovery cohort. Every discovery cohort repertoire had been produced on one sequencing platform. HLA typing covered class I and class II loci at four-digit resolution. The number of typed donors differed by locus: roughly 620-640 for A, B, C, DRB1 and DQB1; 522 for DQA1; 606 for DPA1; and 400 to 480 for DPB1. About 5 DR-DQ haplotypes were handled as single units for association and clustering, since linkage in the cohort was strong. On average, 235,054 unique TCR beta nucleotide sequences were sequenced per donor among 398 genotyped donors of the cohort, with around 19% of those sequences being non-productive. Points the paper makes about the study in general: A later analysis found that most CMV-associated TCR beta chains appeared HLA-restricted, with HLA associations seemingly driven largely by CMV exposure. In an earlier analysis of about 600 of the donors, most TCR beta V segments appeared in productive rearrangements about 87% or about 30% of the time, broadly matching IMGT annotations. It was suggested by the authors that the approach could potentially be generalized to other disease states and immunological phenotypes. Specific HLA alleles were associated with roughly 17,000 TCR beta sequences at a false discovery rate of 0.05 in a later analysis. Some IMGT-functional V segments, including TRBV6-2 and TRBV6-3, could not be told apart with the 87-base-pair reads, so those segments were excluded. Only TCR beta chains were sequenced in this cohort, and the absence of alpha or paired-chain data limited detectable features. A few of the identified cytomegalovirus-associated TCR beta chains were confirmed in vitro to be specific for cytomegalovirus antigens. While some public TCRs were present in many individuals, most TCR sequences turned up only very rarely across donors. Correlated functional status among segregating V segments might be attributable to linkage disequilibrium, but an unknown experimental factor could not be ruled out. In a later genetic analysis, fewer N-insertions in productive TCRs were reported among donors in an Asian-associated ancestry cluster than the approximately 710-donor mean. A later analysis found that HLA-associated TCR beta chains were more clonally expanded and had lower generation probabilities than equally common non-associated chains. Because counts were too low, under 20 rarely observed V segments, including chromosome 9 orphons, were left out of the earlier analysis of several hundred of the donors. For the cohort, immune exposure information was limited to CMV serostatus. Because HLA typing was missing for some donors at each locus, association tests included only the typed subset. A cluster of highly shared sequence variants was judged likely to represent a technical artifact of the sequencing pipeline. Roughly uniform sequencing depth across donors was assumed in presence/absence analyses, although this assumption may not hold. The classifier was reported to diagnose cytomegalovirus status with high specificity and sensitivity in both the original cohort and the validation cohort. A further reported finding was that TCR beta sequences accurately predicted the HLA-A and HLA-B alleles for most subjects in the first cohort. A total of around 150 TCR beta chains were listed by the study as associated with cytomegalovirus. Assigning TCR associations to individual alleles was difficult when HLA alleles, especially DR and DQ, strongly co-occurred. V-gene and J-gene trimming of TCR beta chains was associated with a missense DCLRE1C variant in a later genetic analysis, and the association was replicated in an independent cohort. According to a later analysis, TCR association rates differed among HLA loci, with DRB1 alleles showing the most associated TCRs and HLA-C alleles showing the fewest. Several of the top co-occurrence clusters appeared to be linked to parvovirus B19, influenza, CMV and Epstein-Barr virus, according to a later analysis.

The cohort was made up of 500 to 850 healthy bone marrow donors. At the time of sampling, every cohort member was nominally healthy, though immune exposures that went unrecorded were likely present. The donor was CMV seropositive and was included in the group of 250 to 300 seropositive cohort members. A peripheral blood sample was provided by each donor, and peripheral blood mononuclear cells were used for TCR beta sequencing. The Qiagen DNeasy Blood Extraction Kit was used to extract genomic DNA from the blood cell samples. The CDR3 covers 14 residues, taking in both the cysteine and the phenylalanine. Of the read, only the CDR3 DNA is kept; its 42 bases are in frame from base 1. CDR1 is given as SGHKS and CDR2 as YYEKEE, both from the germline V gene (reference sequence). V is clipped by 4 bases and J by 0 bases, and the sequence between their germline boundaries is 8 bases long.

Sequenced input: PBMCs. Recombination connected TRBV5-5 to TRBJ2-1; the D gene is perhaps TRBD1, on 5 matching bases. The receptor was derived from a woman in her sixties or seventies in good health and CMV-seropositive. The DNA is TGTGCCAGCAGCCCTGACAGCTCCTACAATGAGCAGTTCTTC. This gives the protein CASSPDSSYNEQFF.